The clone carrying this T cell receptor beta chain was seen a single time. Its antigen is unidentified. Libraries were prepared by immunoSEQ multiplex PCR; TCRdb keeps only in-frame clonotypes and omits some of them. Of 59,000 or so clones listed, 87% are singletons. The data are from a study of OX40 agonist ivuxolimab in advanced cancers. Study at large: Patients treated during dose escalation were battling hepatocellular carcinoma, melanoma, renal cell or head and neck cancer. Study-level findings and limits: Expanded clones were, on average, more numerous among CD8+ T cells than CD4+. Partial responders at 0.1-3.0 mg/kg had among the lowest clonal expansion. CD4+ and CD8+ blood T cells expanded clonally by week 6 at 0.1 to 3.0 mg/kg.

Trimming pared 6 bases from V and 2 bases from J, leaving 14 bases between. The CDR3 is 15 residues long. Germline V lookup: CDR1 SGHTA, CDR2 FQGNSA. J is TRBJ1-5 and V is TRBV7-2; maybe TRBD1 (6 bases). This clonotype was sampled from an adult with an advanced solid tumor such as melanoma, head and neck, liver or kidney cancer. The sample was CD4+ or CD8+ T cells sorted from blood, taken in a trial of the OX40 agonist ivuxolimab. CDR3 sequence (DNA): TGTGCCAGCAGGGGCGCCGGGGGCGGCAATCAGCCCCAGCATTTT. Translating it yields CASRGAGGGNQPQHF.